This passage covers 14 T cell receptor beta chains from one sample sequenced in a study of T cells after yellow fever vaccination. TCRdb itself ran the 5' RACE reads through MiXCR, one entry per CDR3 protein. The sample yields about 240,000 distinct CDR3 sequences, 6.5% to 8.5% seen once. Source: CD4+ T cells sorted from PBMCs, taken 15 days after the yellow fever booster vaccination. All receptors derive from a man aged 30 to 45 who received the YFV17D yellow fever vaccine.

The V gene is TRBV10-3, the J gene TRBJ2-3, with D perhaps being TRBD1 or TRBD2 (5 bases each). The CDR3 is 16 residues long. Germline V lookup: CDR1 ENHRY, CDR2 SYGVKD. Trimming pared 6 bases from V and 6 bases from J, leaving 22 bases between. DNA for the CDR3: TGTGCCATCAGATCCCCATCGGGACCCGAATGGGATACGCAGTATTTT. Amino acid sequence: CAIRSPSGPEWDTQYF.

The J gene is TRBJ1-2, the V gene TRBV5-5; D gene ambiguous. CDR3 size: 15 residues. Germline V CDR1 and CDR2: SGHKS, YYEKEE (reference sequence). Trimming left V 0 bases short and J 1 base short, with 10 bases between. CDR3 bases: TGTGCCAGCAGCTTGGGGTCCACAAGTAACTATGGCTACACCTTC. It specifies CASSLGSTSNYGYTF.

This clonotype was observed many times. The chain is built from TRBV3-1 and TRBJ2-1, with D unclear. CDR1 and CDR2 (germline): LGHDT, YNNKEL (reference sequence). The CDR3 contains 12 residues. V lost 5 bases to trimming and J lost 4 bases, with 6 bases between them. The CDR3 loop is CASSSRYNEQFF. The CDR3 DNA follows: TGTGCCAGCAGCTCCCGTTACAATGAGCAGTTCTTC.

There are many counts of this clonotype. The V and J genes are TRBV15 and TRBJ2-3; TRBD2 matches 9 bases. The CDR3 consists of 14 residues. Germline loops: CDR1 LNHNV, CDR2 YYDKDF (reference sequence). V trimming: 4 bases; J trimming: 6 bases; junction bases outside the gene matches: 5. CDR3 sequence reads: CATSNSGRGDTQYF. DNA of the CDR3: TGTGCCACCAGCAATAGCGGGAGAGGGGATACGCAGTATTTT.

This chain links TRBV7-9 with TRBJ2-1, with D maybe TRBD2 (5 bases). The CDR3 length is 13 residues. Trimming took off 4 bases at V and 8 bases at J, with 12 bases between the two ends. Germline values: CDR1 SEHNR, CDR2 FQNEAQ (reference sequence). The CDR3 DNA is TGTGCCAGCAGCTCGATAGCGAACCATGAGCAGTTCTTC. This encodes CASSSIANHEQFF.

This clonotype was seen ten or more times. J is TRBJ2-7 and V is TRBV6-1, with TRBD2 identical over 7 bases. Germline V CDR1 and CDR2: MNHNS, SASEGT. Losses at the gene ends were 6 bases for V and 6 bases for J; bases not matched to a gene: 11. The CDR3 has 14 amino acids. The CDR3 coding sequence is TGTGCCAGCAGCGCGGGACTAATCACGGGCGAGCAGTACTTC. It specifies CASSAGLITGEQYF.

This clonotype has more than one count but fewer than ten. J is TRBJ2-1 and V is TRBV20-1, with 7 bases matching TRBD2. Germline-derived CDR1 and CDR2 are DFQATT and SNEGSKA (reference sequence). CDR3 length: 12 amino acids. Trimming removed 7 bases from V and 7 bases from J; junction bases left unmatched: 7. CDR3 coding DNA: TGCAGTGGGGGCGGGAGTATAAATGAGCAGTTCTTC. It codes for CSGGGSINEQFF.

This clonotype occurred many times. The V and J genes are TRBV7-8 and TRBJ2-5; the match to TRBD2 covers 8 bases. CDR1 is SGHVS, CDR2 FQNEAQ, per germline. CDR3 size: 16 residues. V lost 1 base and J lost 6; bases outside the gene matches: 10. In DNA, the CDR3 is TGTGCCAGCAGCTTAGGACAAGCGGGAGTTGGCCAGACCCAGTACTTC. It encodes CASSLGQAGVGQTQYF.

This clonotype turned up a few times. CDR3 in amino acids: CASSERTGWNSPLHF. The CDR3 coding sequence is TGTGCCAGCAGTGAAAGGACAGGCTGGAATTCACCCCTCCACTTT. The rearrangement uses TRBV6-1 and TRBJ1-6; 7 nucleotides line up with TRBD1. CDR3 length equals 15 residues. V trimming: 2 bases; J trimming: 7 bases; junction bases outside the gene matches: 5. Germline-derived CDR1 and CDR2 are MNHNS and SASEGT.

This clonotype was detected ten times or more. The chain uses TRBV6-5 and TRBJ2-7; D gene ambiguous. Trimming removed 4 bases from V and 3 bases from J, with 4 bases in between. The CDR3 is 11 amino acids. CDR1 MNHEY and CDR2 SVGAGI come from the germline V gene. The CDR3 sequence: CASSWNYEQYF. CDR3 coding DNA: TGTGCCAGCAGTTGGAACTACGAGCAGTACTTC.

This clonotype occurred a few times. CDR3 nucleotide sequence: TGTGCCAGCAGCGAACCAGGGTTCCATGGCTACACCTTC. Translation gives CASSEPGFHGYTF. This chain links TRBV5-6 with TRBJ1-2, with TRBD1 as a possible D gene (5 bases). This CDR3 is 13 amino acids long. Germline CDR1 SGHDT, CDR2 YYEEEE. The ends were cut back, 4 bases at V and 6 bases at J, with 13 bases in the middle.

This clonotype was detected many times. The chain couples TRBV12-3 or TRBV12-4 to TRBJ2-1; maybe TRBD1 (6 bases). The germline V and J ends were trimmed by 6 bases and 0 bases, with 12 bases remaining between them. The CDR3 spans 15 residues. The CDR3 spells CASRIQGSSYNEQFF. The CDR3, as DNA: TGTGCCAGCAGAATACAGGGAAGCTCCTACAATGAGCAGTTCTTC.

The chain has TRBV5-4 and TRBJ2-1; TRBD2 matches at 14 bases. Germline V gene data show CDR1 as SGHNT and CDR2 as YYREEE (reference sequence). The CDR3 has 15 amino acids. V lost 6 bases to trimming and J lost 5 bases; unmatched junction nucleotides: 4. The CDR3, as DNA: TGTGCCAGCACCGCGACTAGCGGGAGGGACAATGAGCAGTTCTTC. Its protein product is CASTATSGRDNEQFF. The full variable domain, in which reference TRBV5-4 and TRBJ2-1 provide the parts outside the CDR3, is ETGVTQSPTHLIKTRGQQVTLRCSSQSGHNTVSWYQQALGQGPQFIFQYYREEENGRGNFPPRFSGLQFPNYSSELNVNALELDDSALYLCASTATSGRDNEQFFGPGTRLTVL.

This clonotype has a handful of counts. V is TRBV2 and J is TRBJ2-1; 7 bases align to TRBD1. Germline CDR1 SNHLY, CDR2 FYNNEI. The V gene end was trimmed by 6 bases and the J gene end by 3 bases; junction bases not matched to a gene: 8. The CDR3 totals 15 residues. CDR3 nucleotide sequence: TGTGCCAGCAGCGAACAGGGGTTGAACTACAATGAGCAGTTCTTC. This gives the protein CASSEQGLNYNEQFF.